The sequence of this TCR beta chain was determined in a study of T-cell memory formation after mild COVID-19. MiXCR was run by TCRdb on the 5' RACE reads, yielding one entry per CDR3 protein. The profile shows 450,000 to 650,000 distinct CDR3 sequences, around 20% of them singletons. Germline V lookup: CDR1 SGHVS, CDR2 FQNEAQ. Trimming took 5 bases from V and 4 from J; bases not matched to a gene: 7. The CDR3 covers 14 residues. Specimen: PBMCs or a T cell subset sorted from them (not recorded which). The J gene is TRBJ1-2, the V gene TRBV7-8; 7 bases are shared with TRBD1. The TCR comes from an adult woman who had mild COVID-19 (a few samples of this study predate the infection). Cell type and time point are not known. The CDR3 DNA reads as TGTGCCAGCAGCCCACTAGACAGGGTCTATGGCTACACCTTC. Protein product: CASSPLDRVYGYTF.